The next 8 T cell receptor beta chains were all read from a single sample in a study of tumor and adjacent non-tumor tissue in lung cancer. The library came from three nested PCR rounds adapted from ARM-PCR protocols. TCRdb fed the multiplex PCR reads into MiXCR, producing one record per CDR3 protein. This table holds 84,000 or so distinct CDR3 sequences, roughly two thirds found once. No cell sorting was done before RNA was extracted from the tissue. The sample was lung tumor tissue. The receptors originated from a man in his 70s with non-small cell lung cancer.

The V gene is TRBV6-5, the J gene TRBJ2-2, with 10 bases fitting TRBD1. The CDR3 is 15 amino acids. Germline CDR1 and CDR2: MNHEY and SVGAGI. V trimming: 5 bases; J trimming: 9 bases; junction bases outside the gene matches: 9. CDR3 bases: TGTGCCAGCAGTACCGGGGACAGGGGTCGCTGGGAGCTGTTTTTT. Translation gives CASSTGDRGRWELFF.

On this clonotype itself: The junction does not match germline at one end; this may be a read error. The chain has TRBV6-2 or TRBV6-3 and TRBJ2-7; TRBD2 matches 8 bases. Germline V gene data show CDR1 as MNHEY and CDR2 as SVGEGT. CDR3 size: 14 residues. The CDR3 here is CASSCRGGPYEQYF. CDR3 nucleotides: TGTGCCAGTAGTTGCCGGGGGGGACCCTACGAGCAGTACTTC.

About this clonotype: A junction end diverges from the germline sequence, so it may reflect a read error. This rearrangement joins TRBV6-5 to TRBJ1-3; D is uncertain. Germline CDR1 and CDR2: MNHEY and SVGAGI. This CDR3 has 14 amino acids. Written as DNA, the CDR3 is TGTGCCAGCAGCTACACGGGCTCTGGAAACACCGTATATTTT. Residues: CASSYTGSGNTVYF.

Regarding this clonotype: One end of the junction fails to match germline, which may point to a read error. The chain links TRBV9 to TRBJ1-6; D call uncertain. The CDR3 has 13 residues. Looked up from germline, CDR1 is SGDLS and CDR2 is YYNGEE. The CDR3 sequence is CASSVDNNSPLHF. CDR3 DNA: TGTGCCAGCAGCGTAGATAATAATTCACCCCTTCACTTT.

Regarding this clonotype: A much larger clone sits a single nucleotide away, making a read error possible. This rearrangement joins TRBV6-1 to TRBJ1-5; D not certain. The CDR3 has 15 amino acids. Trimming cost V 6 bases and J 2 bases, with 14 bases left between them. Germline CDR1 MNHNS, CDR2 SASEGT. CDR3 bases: TGTGCCAGCAGCCAGGTAGAGCAGCGCAATCAGCCCCAGCATTTT. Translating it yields CASSQVEQRNQPQHF.

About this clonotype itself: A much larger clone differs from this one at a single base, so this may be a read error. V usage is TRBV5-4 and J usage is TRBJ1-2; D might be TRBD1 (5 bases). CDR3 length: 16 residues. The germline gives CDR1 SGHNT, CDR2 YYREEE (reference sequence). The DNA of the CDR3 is TGTGTCAGCAGCAGAGACCCCGGGACGGGAAATTATGGCTACACCTTC. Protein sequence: CVSSRDPGTGNYGYTF.

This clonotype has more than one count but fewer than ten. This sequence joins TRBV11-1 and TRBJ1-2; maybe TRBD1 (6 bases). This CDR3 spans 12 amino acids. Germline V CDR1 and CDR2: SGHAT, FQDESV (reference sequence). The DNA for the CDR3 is TGTACCACCTTGGACAGTCAATATGGCTACACCTTC. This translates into CTTLDSQYGYTF.

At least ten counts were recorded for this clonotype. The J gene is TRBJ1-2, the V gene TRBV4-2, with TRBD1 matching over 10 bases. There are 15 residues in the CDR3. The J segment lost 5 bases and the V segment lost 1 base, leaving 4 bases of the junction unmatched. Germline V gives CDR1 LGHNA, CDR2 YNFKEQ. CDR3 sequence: CASSQGRDRGYGYTF. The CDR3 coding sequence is TGTGCCAGCAGCCAAGGGAGGGACAGGGGTTATGGCTACACCTTC.